Described below is a single TCR beta chain sequence and its context. Its target is not known. TCRdb's table, derived via immunoSEQ multiplex PCR, lists solely in-frame clones and lacks some. Of a few million clones listed, 85% to 95% are singletons. These data belong to a study of shared clonotypes between healthy human individuals. Study information: Three CD4 naive, three CD4 memory, two CD8 naive and one CD8 memory plate were used per donor.

CDR1 is SQVTM and CDR2 is ANQGSEA in the germline V gene. Between the trimmed V and J ends, which lost 4 bases and 3 bases, there was a span of 12 bases. CDR3 length: 14 amino acids. Study findings and constraints: The sharing of 4.5% to 5% of naive CD4 clonotypes was seen across a handful of donors. An effect of sequencing depth on clonotype sharing among donors was expected.

The chain combines TRBV29-1 with TRBJ2-2; unclear D gene. This receptor was taken from a man younger than 35 in good health. Some clones in this sample may be carry-over from other donors' samples. The sequenced material came from naive CD4+ T cells from PBMCs. Subset meaning: CD45RA+ positively selected. The CDR3 is CSVGALFDTGELFF. CDR3 coding DNA: TGCAGCGTTGGGGCCCTTTTCGACACCGGGGAGCTGTTTTTT.